These T cell receptor beta chains were read from a single sample in a study of T cell changes during pregnancy in multiple sclerosis. Sequencing was performed with immunoSEQ multiplex PCR; in TCRdb, only in-frame clones are kept and a portion is missing. This table has about 92,000 clones, roughly 90% appearing once. Sequenced material: peripheral blood, taken in the first trimester of pregnancy. The origin of the receptors is a female donor with multiple sclerosis, enrolled in a pregnancy study. The CDR3 runs from the conserved cysteine through the conserved F or W. A D gene is named only where the DNA matches it firmly. Clone size is shown for a subset of rows, as once, few, many or a class of expanded clone.

j_call	clone_size	d_call	v_call	cdr3_nt	cdr3_aa
TRBJ2-7	NA	TRBD2	TRBV5-8	TGTGCCAGCAGCCTTGCCTCACCCGGGGGGGGGCTAACCTACGAGCAGTACTTC	CASSLASPGGGLTYEQYF
TRBJ2-1	NA	TRBD2	TRBV10-3	TGTGCCATCAGTGACCCGACTAGCGGGGGGAACTCCTACAATGAGCAGTTCTTC	CAISDPTSGGNSYNEQFF
TRBJ2-7	NA	TRBD2	TRBV9	TGTGCCAGCAGTAAGGCCCTAGCGGGAGAAGGCGAGCAGTACTTC	CASSKALAGEGEQYF
TRBJ1-3	NA	NA	TRBV30	TGTGCCTGCGTCGACTGGGGGGGGATCTCTGGAAACACCATATATTTT	CACVDWGGISGNTIYF
TRBJ2-7	NA	NA	TRBV9	TGTGCCAGCAGCGTAGCAGCGGCCCTGACCTACGAGCAGTACTTC	CASSVAAALTYEQYF
TRBJ2-5	NA	NA	TRBV4-1	TGCGCCAGCAGCCATGAACCGGTTTCCCAAGAGACCCAGTACTTC	CASSHEPVSQETQYF
TRBJ2-7	NA	NA	TRBV2	TGTGCCAGCAATTCACCGACTAGACTTCCCTACGAGCAGTACTTC	CASNSPTRLPYEQYF
TRBJ2-7	NA	TRBD1	TRBV27	TGTGCCAGCAGTTCAAGGGGACAGGGGGCCTACGAGCAGTACTTC	CASSSRGQGAYEQYF
TRBJ1-4	NA	NA	TRBV30	TGTGCCTGGAGTTCCCCCAGCATAACAGGGAATGAAAAACTGTTTTTT	CAWSSPSITGNEKLFF
TRBJ1-2	few	NA	TRBV9	TGTGCCAGCAGCCCTGACGGGAGGGGGGGCTACACCTTC	CASSPDGRGGYTF
TRBJ1-2	many	NA	TRBV16	TGTGCCAGCAGCCAATCGACAGGTCGGAACTATGGCTACACCTTC	CASSQSTGRNYGYTF
TRBJ1-1	NA	NA	TRBV18	TGTGCCAGCTCACCATGGGCAGGGGAGAGGACTGAAGCTTTCTTT	CASSPWAGERTEAFF
TRBJ1-5	NA	TRBD1	TRBV4-1	TGCGCCAGCAGCCGAGGGACAGAGAATCAGCCCCAGCATTTT	CASSRGTENQPQHF
TRBJ2-5	NA	TRBD1	TRBV11-1	TGTGCCAGCAGCGAAAGCAGGGGGCGCGTAGAGACCCAGTACTTC	CASSESRGRVETQYF
TRBJ2-2	NA	TRBD2	TRBV4-2	TGTGCCAGCAGCCAAGGGATCCGGGAGGCGAACACCGGGGAGCTGTTTTTT	CASSQGIREANTGELFF
TRBJ2-7	NA	NA	TRBV6-5	TGTGCCAGCAGTTACGACAGATCCTACGAGCAGTACTTC	CASSYDRSYEQYF
TRBJ2-1	NA	TRBD2	TRBV9	TGTGCCAGCAGCGTAGCTAGCGGTGACAATGAGCAGTTCTTC	CASSVASGDNEQFF
TRBJ2-5	NA	TRBD2	TRBV4-1	TGCGCCAGCAGCCAAGTAACTAGCGCAGAGACCCAGTACTTC	CASSQVTSAETQYF
TRBJ2-1	NA	TRBD1	TRBV27	TGTGCCAGCAGTCCGCACCGGGACAGGGGCGCCTACAATGAGCAGTTCTTC	CASSPHRDRGAYNEQFF
TRBJ2-1	once	NA	TRBV4-1	TGCGCCAGCAGCCAAGAACCATTAAGGGAGTGGTCCTACAATGAGCAGTTCTTC	CASSQEPLREWSYNEQFF
TRBJ1-1	NA	TRBD1	TRBV6-5	TGTGCCAGCAGTTCCGGACAGGCAAACACTGAAGCTTTCTTT	CASSSGQANTEAFF
TRBJ2-7	few	TRBD1	TRBV23-1	TGCGCCAGCAGTCAAGTAGGGGGCGCCCCGTCGGGGGAGCAGTACTTC	CASSQVGGAPSGEQYF
TRBJ2-5	NA	TRBD1	TRBV19	TGTGCCAGTAGCCCTCGGACAGGGACGTCCGAGACCCAGTACTTC	CASSPRTGTSETQYF
TRBJ1-5	NA	NA	TRBV19	TGTGCCAGTAGTATAGTTGGGGGGGCGAGGCAGCCCCAGCATTTT	CASSIVGGARQPQHF
TRBJ1-2	once	TRBD1	TRBV6-6	TGTGCCAGCAGTTACTCGACTCAGGGGGCGGTCTATGGCTACACCTTC	CASSYSTQGAVYGYTF
TRBJ1-2	NA	NA	TRBV11-2	TGTGCCAGCAGCTTTTTATCGGGAGTAAGAGGCTACACCTTC	CASSFLSGVRGYTF
TRBJ2-1	NA	TRBD2	TRBV19	TGTGCCAGTACCCCCCTGGGTAGCGGGCACTACAATGAGCAGTTCTTC	CASTPLGSGHYNEQFF
TRBJ2-7	NA	TRBD1	TRBV19	TGTGCCAGTAGTCCGACAGGGAGTAACGAGCAGTACTTC	CASSPTGSNEQYF
TRBJ1-2	NA	NA	TRBV23-1	TGCGCCAGCAGTCAATCGACAGGTCCGTGGGGCTACACCTTC	CASSQSTGPWGYTF
TRBJ2-3	NA	TRBD2	TRBV10-2	TGCGCCAGCAGGGAACGGACTAGCGGGAGCAATACGCAGTATTTT	CASRERTSGSNTQYF
TRBJ2-1	NA	NA	TRBV5-4	TGTGCCAGCAGCTTGACAGGGCCCTACAATGAGCAGTTCTTC	CASSLTGPYNEQFF
TRBJ2-5	once	TRBD2	TRBV5-4	TGTGCCAGCAGCTCCGGACTAGCTCAGGTCCAGGCCCAGTACTTC	CASSSGLAQVQAQYF
TRBJ2-7	NA	TRBD2	TRBV28	TGTGCCAGCAGTTTATACCTGGACCTAGGGACTAGTCCCCGGTCCTACGAGCAGTACTTC	CASSLYLDLGTSPRSYEQYF
TRBJ2-1	NA	TRBD1	TRBV2	TGTGCCAGCCGAGTAGGGTCCGCGACAGGGGGCAATGAGCAGTTCTTC	CASRVGSATGGNEQFF
TRBJ2-7	NA	TRBD2	TRBV6-5	TGTGCCAGCAGTACGACTAGCGCGATCTACGAGCAGTACTTC	CASSTTSAIYEQYF
TRBJ1-1	NA	TRBD1	TRBV6-5	TGTGCCAGCAGTCCGGGACAGTGGAACACTGAAGCTTTCTTT	CASSPGQWNTEAFF
TRBJ2-7	once	NA	TRBV11-2	TGTGCCAGCAGCTTGCCTAGTTTCCTTGGGTACGAGCAGTACTTC	CASSLPSFLGYEQYF
TRBJ2-3	many	TRBD2	TRBV7-6	TGTGCCAGCAGCTTAGAAGGCGGGTTGGCTAGCGGGAGCACAGATACGCAGTATTTT	CASSLEGGLASGSTDTQYF
TRBJ1-1	few	NA	TRBV7-9	TGTGCCAGCAGCTTGGGCCCGCGGGGAGACACTGAAGCTTTCTTT	CASSLGPRGDTEAFF
TRBJ1-1	NA	NA	TRBV7-9	TGTGCCAGCAGCTTAGTAAACACTGAAGCTTTCTTT	CASSLVNTEAFF
TRBJ2-5	NA	TRBD2	TRBV27	TGTGCCAGCAGTTTACTGGGACTAGCGGTTTCCCCGGGGACCCAGTACTTC	CASSLLGLAVSPGTQYF
TRBJ2-7	NA	NA	TRBV27	TGTGCCAGCAGCGAGGGGGACCCCTACGAGCAGTACTTC	CASSEGDPYEQYF
TRBJ1-1	NA	NA	TRBV5-6	TGTGCCAGCAGCTTGCCGGGACTTGGGAACACTGAAGCTTTCTTT	CASSLPGLGNTEAFF
TRBJ2-1	NA	NA	TRBV5-5	TGTGCCAGCAGCGCCAGACTAGCCCTCAGGGGTAATGAGCAGTTCTTC	CASSARLALRGNEQFF
TRBJ1-3	NA	NA	TRBV30	TGTGCCTGGAGTGGGGAGGGGCTGGGAAACACCATATATTTT	CAWSGEGLGNTIYF
TRBJ2-5	NA	NA	TRBV4-1	TGCGCCAGCAGCCAAGATACGGTGGGGGGGACCCAGTACTTC	CASSQDTVGGTQYF
TRBJ2-1	NA	TRBD2	TRBV5-1	TGCGCCAGCAGCCCCGGACTAGCGGGAGTTCTCGATGAGCAGTTCTTC	CASSPGLAGVLDEQFF